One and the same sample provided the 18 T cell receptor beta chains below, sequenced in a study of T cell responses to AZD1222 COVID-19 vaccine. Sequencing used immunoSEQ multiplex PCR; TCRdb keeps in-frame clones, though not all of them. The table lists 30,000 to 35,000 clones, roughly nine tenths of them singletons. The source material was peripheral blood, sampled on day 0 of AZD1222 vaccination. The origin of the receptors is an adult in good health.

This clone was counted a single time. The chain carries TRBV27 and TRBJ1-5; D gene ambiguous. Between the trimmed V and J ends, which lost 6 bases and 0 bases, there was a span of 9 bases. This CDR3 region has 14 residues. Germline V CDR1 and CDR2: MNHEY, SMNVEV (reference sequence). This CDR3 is CASSPVGSNQPQHF. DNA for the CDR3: TGTGCCAGCAGCCCTGTGGGTAGCAATCAGCCCCAGCATTTT.

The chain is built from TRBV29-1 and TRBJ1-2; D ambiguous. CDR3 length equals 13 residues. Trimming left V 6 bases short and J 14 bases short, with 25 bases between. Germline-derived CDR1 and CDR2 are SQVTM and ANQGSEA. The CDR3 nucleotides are TGCAGCGTGGTGTGGCCCAGTCTAGACTACGGGACCTTC. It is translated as CSVVWPSLDYGTF.

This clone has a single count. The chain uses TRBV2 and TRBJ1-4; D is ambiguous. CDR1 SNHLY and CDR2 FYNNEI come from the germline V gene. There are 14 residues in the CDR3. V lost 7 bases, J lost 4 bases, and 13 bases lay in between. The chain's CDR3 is CASTEGLSNEKLFF. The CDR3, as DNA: TGTGCCAGCACGGAGGGCCTGAGTAATGAAAAACTGTTTTTT. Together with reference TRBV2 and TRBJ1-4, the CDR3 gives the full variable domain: EPEVTQTPSHQVTQMGQEVILRCVPISNHLYFYWYRQILGQKVEFLVSFYNNEISEKSEIFDDQFSVERPDGSNFTLKIRSTKLEDSAMYFCASTEGLSNEKLFFGSGTQLSVL.

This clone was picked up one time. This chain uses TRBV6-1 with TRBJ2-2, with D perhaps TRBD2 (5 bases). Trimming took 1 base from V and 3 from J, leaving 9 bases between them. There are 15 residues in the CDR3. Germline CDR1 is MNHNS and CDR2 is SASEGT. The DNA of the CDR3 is TGTGCCAGCAGTGAAGGGACTGGTTACACCGGGGAGCTGTTTTTT. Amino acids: CASSEGTGYTGELFF.

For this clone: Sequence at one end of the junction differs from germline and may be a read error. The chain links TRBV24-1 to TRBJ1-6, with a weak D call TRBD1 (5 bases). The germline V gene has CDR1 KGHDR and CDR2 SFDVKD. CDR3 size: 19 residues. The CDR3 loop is CAPRLGGFRTLSYNSPLHF. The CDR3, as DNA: TGTGCCCCCAGACTCGGGGGGTTTCGTACTCTCTCCTATAATTCACCCCTCCACTTT.

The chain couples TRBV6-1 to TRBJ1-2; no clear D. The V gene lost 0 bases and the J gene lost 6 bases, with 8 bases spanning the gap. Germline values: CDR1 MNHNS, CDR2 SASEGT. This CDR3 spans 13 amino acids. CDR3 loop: CASSEAGRDGYTF. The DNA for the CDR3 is TGTGCCAGCAGTGAAGCAGGGAGGGATGGCTACACCTTC.

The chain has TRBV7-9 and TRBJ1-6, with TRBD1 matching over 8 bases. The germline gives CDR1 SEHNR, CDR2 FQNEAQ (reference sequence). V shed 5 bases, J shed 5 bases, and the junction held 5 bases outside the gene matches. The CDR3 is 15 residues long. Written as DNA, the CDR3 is TGTGCCAGCAGCCCCCGGACAGGGAATAATTCACCCCTCCACTTT. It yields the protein CASSPRTGNNSPLHF.

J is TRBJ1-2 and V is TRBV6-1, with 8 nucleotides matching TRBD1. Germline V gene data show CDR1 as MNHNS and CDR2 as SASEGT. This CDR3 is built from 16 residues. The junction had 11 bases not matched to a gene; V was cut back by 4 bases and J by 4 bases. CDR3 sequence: CASSVTGAFPIYGYTF. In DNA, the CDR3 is TGTGCCAGCAGTGTGACAGGGGCCTTCCCCATCTATGGCTACACCTTC.

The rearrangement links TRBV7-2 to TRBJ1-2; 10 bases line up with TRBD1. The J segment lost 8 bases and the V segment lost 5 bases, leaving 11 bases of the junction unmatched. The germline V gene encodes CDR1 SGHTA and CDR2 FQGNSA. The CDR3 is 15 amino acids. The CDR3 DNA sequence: TGTGCCAGCAGCGTAAGACAGGGGGCGCGGGGAGGCTACACCTTC. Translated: CASSVRQGARGGYTF.

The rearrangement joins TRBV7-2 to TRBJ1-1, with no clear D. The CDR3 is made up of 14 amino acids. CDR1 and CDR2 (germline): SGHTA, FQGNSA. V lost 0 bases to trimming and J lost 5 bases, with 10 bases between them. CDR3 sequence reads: CASSLAWVSTEAFF. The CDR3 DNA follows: TGTGCCAGCAGCTTAGCGTGGGTGTCGACTGAAGCTTTCTTT.

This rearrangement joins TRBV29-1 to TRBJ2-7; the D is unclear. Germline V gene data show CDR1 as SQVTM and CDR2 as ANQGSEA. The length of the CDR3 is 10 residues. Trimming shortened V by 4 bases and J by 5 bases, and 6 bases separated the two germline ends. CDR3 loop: CSVGANEQYF. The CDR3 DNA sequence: TGCAGCGTTGGAGCGAACGAGCAGTACTTC.

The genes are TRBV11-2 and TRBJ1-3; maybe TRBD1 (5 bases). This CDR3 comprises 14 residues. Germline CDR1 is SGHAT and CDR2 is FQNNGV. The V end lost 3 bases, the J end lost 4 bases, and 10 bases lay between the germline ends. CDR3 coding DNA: TGTGCCAGCAGCTTGCAGGGCGCGGGAAACACCATATATTTT. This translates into CASSLQGAGNTIYF.

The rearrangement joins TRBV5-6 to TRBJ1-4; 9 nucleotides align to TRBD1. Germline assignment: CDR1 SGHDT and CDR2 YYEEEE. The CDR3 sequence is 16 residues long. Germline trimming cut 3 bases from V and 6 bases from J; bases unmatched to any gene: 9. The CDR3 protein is CASSSSDRGIDEKLFF. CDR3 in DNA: TGTGCCAGCAGCTCCTCAGACAGGGGGATAGATGAAAAACTGTTTTTT.

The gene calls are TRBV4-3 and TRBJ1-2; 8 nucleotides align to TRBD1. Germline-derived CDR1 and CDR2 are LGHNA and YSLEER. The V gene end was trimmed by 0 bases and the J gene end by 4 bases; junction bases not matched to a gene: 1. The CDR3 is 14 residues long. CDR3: CASSQDTGGYGYTF. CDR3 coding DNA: TGCGCCAGCAGCCAAGACACAGGGGGCTATGGCTACACCTTC.

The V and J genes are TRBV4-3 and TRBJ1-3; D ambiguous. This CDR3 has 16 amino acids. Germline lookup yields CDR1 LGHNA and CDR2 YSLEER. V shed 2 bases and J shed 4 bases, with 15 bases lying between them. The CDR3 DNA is TGCGCCAGCAGCCAATCCCAGATGGGCGCGGGAAACACCATATATTTT. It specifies CASSQSQMGAGNTIYF.

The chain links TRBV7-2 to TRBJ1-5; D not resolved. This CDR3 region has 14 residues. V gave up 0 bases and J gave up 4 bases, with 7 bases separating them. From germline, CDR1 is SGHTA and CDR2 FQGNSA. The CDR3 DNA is TGTGCCAGCAGCTTAGCCCAGCTAAATCAGCCCCAGCATTTT. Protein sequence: CASSLAQLNQPQHF.

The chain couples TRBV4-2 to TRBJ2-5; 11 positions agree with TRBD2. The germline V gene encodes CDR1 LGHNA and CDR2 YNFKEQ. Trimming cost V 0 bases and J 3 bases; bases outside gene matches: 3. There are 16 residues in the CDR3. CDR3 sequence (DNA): TGTGCCAGCAGCCAAGATATAGCGGGGGGGGAAGAGACCCAGTACTTC. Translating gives CASSQDIAGGEETQYF.

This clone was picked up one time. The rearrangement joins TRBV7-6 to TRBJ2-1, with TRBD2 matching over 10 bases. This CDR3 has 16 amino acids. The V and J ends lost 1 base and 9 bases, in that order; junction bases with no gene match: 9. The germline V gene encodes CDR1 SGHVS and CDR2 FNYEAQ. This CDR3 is CASSLGIPSGGGEQFF. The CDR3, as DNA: TGTGCCAGCAGCTTAGGTATTCCTAGCGGGGGAGGTGAGCAGTTCTTC.